This TCR beta chain was profiled in a study of cytomegalovirus exposure and HLA in healthy donors. Study-wide background: The approximately 130 validation repertoires were reported in a later analysis to have been generated on the same platform as the roughly 680 first-cohort repertoires. Study findings and constraints: It was found in a later analysis that first-cohort TCR clusters tended to co-occur in the 100 to 150 validation repertoires. Despite most TCR sequences being rare, some public TCRs occurred in many donors.

Profiling relied on immunoSEQ multiplex PCR, and the TCRdb table lists in-frame clones only, not all of them. The sample contains some 60,000 clones, 95% to 96% of which appear only once. Concerning this clone itself: Its antigen is unknown.

The CDR3 is made up of 14 amino acids. The ends lost 1 base at V and 6 bases at J; junction bases unmatched: 6. CDR1 SGHVS and CDR2 FNYEAQ come from the germline V gene. The sequenced material came from PBMCs. The chain carries TRBV7-6 and TRBJ2-7; 7 bases line up with TRBD1. The TCR originated in a man aged 18 to 30 in good health and CMV-seronegative. CDR3 sequence reads: CASSLEQGKGEQYF. The CDR3 DNA reads TGTGCCAGCAGCTTAGAACAGGGGAAGGGCGAGCAGTACTTC.